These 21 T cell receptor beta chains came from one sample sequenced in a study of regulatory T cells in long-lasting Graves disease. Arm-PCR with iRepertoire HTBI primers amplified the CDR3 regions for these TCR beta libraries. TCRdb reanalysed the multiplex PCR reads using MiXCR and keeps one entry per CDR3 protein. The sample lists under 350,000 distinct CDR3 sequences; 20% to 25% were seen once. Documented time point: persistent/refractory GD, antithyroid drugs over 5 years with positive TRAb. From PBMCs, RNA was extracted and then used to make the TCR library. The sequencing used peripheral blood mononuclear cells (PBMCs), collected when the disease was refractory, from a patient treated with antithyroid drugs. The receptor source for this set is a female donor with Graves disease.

For the CDR3, the DNA is TGCAGCGTCTCCGGGACAGGGGTTGTCGGTGAGCAGTTCTTC. Translating gives CSVSGTGVVGEQFF. The chain has TRBV29-1 and TRBJ2-1; 10 nucleotides match TRBD1. The CDR3 is 14 residues long. The germline V gene has CDR1 SQVTM and CDR2 ANQGSEA. After removal of 6 bases from V and 9 bases from J, the junction contained 11 bases not matched to a gene.

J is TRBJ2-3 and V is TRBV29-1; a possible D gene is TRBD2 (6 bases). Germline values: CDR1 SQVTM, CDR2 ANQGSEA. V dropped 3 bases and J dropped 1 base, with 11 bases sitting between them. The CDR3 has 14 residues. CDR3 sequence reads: CSVDMWEGTDTQYF. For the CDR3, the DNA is TGCAGCGTTGATATGTGGGAGGGCACAGATACGCAGTATTTT.

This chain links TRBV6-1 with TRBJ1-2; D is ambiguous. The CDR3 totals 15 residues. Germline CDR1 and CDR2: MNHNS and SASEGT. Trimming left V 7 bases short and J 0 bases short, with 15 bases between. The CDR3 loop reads CASTDLPTANYGYTF. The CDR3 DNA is TGTGCCAGCACTGACCTACCAACCGCTAACTATGGCTACACCTTC.

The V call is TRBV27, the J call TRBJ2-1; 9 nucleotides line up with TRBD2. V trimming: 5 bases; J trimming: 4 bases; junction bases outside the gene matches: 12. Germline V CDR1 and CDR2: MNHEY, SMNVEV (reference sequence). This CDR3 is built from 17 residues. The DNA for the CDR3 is TGTGCCAGCAGTACGCGACGGGTAGCGGGAGTATACAATGAGCAGTTCTTC. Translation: CASSTRRVAGVYNEQFF.

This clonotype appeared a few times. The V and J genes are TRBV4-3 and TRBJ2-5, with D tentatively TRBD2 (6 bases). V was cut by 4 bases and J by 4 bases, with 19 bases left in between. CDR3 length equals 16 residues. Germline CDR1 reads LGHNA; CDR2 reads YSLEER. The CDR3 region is CASSPKSGPRPETQYF. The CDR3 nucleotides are TGCGCCAGCAGCCCTAAAAGCGGGCCTCGTCCAGAGACCCAGTACTTC.

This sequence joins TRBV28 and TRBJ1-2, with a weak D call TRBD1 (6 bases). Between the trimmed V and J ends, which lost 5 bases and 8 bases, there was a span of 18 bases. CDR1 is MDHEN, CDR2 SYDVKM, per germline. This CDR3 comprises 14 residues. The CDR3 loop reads CASSAPGGAGGYTF. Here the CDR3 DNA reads TGTGCCAGCAGTGCCCCCGGGGGGGCGGGCGGCTACACCTTC.

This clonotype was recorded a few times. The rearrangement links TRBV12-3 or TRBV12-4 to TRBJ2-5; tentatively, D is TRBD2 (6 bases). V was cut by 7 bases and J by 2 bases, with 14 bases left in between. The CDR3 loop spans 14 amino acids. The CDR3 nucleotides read TGTGCCAGCAACGCTGGGACTGAGCAAGAGACCCAGTACTTC. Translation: CASNAGTEQETQYF.

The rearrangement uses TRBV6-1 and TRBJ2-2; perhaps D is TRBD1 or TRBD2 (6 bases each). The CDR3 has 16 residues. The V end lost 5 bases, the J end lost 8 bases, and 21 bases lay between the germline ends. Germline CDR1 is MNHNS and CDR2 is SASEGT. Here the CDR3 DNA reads TGTGCCAGCAGTCCCCTACGGGGGCCGGGCCCTGGGGAGCTGTTTTTT. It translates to CASSPLRGPGPGELFF.

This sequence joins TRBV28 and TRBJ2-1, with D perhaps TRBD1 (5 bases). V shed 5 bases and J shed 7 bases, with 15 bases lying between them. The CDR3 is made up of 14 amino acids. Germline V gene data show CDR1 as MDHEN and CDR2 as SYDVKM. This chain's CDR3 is CASSIPHSGNEQFF. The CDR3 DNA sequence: TGTGCCAGCAGTATTCCCCATTCAGGGAATGAGCAGTTCTTC.

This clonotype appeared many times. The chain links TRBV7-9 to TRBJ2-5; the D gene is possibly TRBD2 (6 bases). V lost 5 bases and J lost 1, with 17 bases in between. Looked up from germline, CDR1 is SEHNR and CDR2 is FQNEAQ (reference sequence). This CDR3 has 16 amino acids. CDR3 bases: TGTGCCAGCAGCCTCTACCTGCTAGCGACCCAAGAGACCCAGTACTTC. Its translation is CASSLYLLATQETQYF.

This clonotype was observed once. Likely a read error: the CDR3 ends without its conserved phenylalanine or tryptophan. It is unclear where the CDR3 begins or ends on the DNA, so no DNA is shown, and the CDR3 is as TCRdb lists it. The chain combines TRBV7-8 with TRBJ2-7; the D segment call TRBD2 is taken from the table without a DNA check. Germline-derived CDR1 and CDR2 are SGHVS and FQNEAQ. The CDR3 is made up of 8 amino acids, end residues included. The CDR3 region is CASSLAAG.

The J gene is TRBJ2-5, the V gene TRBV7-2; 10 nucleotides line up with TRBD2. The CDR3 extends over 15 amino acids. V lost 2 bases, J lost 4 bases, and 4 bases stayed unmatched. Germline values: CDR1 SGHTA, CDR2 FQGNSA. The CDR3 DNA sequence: TGTGCCAGCAGCTTATCCGGGACTAGCGCAGAGACCCAGTACTTC. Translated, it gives CASSLSGTSAETQYF.

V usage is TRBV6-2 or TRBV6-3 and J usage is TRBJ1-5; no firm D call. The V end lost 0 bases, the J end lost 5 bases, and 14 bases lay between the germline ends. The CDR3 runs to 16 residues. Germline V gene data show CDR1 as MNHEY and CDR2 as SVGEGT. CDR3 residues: CASSYSTALRYQPQHF. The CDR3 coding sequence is TGTGCCAGCAGTTACTCGACGGCCCTTCGTTATCAGCCCCAGCATTTT.

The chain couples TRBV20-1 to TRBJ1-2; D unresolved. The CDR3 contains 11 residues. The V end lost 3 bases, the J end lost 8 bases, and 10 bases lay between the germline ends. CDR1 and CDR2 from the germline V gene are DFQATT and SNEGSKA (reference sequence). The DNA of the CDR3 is TGCAGTGCTAGGCACGCCGGAGGCTACACCTTC. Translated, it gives CSARHAGGYTF.

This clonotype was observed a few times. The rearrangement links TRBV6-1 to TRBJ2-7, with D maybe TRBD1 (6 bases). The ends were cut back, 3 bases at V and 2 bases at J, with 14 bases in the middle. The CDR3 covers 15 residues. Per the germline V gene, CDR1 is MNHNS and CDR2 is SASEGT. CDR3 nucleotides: TGTGCCAGCAGTGATACAGGGTTACCGACCTACGAGCAGTACTTC. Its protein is CASSDTGLPTYEQYF.

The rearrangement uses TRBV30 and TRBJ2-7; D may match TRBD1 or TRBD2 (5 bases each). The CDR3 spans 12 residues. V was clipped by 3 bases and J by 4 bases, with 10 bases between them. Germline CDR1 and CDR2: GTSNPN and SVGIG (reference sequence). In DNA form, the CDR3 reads TGTGCCTGGAGGGCAGGGAGTTACGAGCAGTACTTC. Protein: CAWRAGSYEQYF.

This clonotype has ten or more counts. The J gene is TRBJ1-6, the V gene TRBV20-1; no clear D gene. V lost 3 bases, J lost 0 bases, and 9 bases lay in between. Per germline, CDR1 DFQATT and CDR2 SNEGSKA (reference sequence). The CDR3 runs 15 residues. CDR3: CSARPQNSYNSPLHF. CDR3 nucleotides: TGCAGTGCTAGGCCTCAGAACTCCTATAATTCACCCCTCCACTTT.

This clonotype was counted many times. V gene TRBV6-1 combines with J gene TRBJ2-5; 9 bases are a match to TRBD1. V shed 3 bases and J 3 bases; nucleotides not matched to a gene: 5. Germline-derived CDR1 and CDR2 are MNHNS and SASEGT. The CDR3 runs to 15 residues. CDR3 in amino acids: CASSDWDRVKETQYF. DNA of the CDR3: TGTGCCAGCAGTGACTGGGACAGGGTAAAAGAGACCCAGTACTTC.

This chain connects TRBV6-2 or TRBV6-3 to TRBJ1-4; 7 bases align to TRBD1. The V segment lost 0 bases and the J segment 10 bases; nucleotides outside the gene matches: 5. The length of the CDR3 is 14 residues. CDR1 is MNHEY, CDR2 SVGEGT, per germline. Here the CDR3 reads CASSYSDRDGKLFF. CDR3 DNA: TGTGCCAGCAGTTACTCAGACAGGGATGGAAAACTGTTTTTT.

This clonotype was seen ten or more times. The DNA of the CDR3 is TGTGCCAGCAGCGTCTACAGGGGCCTAGAAGCTTTCTTT. This translates into CASSVYRGLEAFF. The chain links TRBV7-2 to TRBJ1-1; TRBD1 matches 7 bases. There are 13 residues in the CDR3. The V and J ends lost 5 bases and 8 bases, in that order; junction bases with no gene match: 8. Germline V gene lookup returns CDR1 SGHTA and CDR2 FQGNSA.

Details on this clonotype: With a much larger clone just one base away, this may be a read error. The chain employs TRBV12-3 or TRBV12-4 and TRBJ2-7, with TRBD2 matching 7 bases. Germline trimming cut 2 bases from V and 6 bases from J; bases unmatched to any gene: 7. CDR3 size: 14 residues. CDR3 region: CASSLWEGLGEQYF. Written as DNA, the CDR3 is TGTGCCAGCAGTTTATGGGAGGGCTTGGGCGAGCAGTACTTC.